Listed below are T cell receptor delta chains from one sample, sequenced in a study of gamma-delta T cells after stem cell transplantation. TCRdb re-called clones from the RT-PCR reads via CATT. This table holds about 5,400 delta-chain clones, 9.8% found once. The sequencing sample was made of gamma-delta T cells. Receptors originate from a human donor. It is not recorded whose cells these are; they may come from a transplant donor. CDR3s include the opening cysteine and the closing phenylalanine or tryptophan. The D gene is left open where the match is weak. Clone size is not always given. Where it is, it says once, few, many or a class for expanded clones.

d_call: -
cdr3_length: 17
v_call: TRDV2
clone_size: -
j_call: TRDJ1
cdr3_nt: TGTGCCTGTGACACCGTGGGGGGTCCGGGGGTTACCGATAAACTCATCTTT
cdr3_aa: CACDTVGGPGVTDKLIF

d_call: TRDD3
cdr3_length: 18
v_call: TRDV2
clone_size: few
j_call: TRDJ1
cdr3_nt: TGTGCCTGTGACACCCTTGGGGCTGGGGGGTCCGACACCGATAAACTCATCTTT
cdr3_aa: CACDTLGAGGSDTDKLIF

d_call: TRDD3
cdr3_length: 17
v_call: TRDV2
clone_size: few
j_call: TRDJ1
cdr3_nt: TGTGCCTGTGACACCGTCGGACTGGGGGGAAACACCGATAAACTCATCTTT
cdr3_aa: CACDTVGLGGNTDKLIF

d_call: TRDD3
cdr3_length: 23
v_call: TRDV2
clone_size: few
j_call: TRDJ1
cdr3_nt: TGTGCCTGTGACACCGTTCAGACGACTAACTCCGGTGGGGGGATGCTGTACACCGATAAACTCATCTTT
cdr3_aa: CACDTVQTTNSGGGMLYTDKLIF

d_call: TRDD3
cdr3_length: 15
v_call: TRDV2
clone_size: -
j_call: TRDJ1
cdr3_nt: TGTGCCTGCAACAGGGGGATACGAGACACCGATAAACTCATCTTT
cdr3_aa: CACNRGIRDTDKLIF

d_call: TRDD3
cdr3_length: 19
v_call: TRDV2
clone_size: -
j_call: TRDJ1
cdr3_nt: TGTGCCTGTGACACCGTGACTGGGGGACCCTATGACCGTACCGATAACCTCATCTTT
cdr3_aa: CACDTVTGGPYDRTDNLIF

d_call: TRDD3
cdr3_length: 21
v_call: TRDV2
clone_size: few
j_call: TRDJ1
cdr3_nt: TGTGCCTGTGACACCGTACTGGGGGATAATAGGGGACTTGGAGGCACCGATAAACTCATCTTT
cdr3_aa: CACDTVLGDNRGLGGTDKLIF

d_call: TRDD3
cdr3_length: 20
v_call: TRDV1
clone_size: few
j_call: TRDJ1
cdr3_nt: TGTGCTCTTGGGGAACCCCCCCCAGCTGGGGGATACTCGATCACCGATAAACTCATCTTT
cdr3_aa: CALGEPPPAGGYSITDKLIF

d_call: -
cdr3_length: 18
v_call: TRDV2
clone_size: few
j_call: TRDJ3
cdr3_nt: TGTGCCTGTGACACCGGTACTGGAAGCTCCTGGGACACCCGACAGATGTTTTTC
cdr3_aa: CACDTGTGSSWDTRQMFF

d_call: TRDD3
cdr3_length: 20
v_call: TRDV2
clone_size: medium-sized
j_call: TRDJ3
cdr3_nt: TGTGCCTGTGACCCCGTGGGGGATGACTCAAGCTCCTGGGACACCCGACAGATGTTTTTC
cdr3_aa: CACDPVGDDSSSWDTRQMFF

d_call: -
cdr3_length: 14
v_call: TRDV2
clone_size: few
j_call: TRDJ1
cdr3_nt: TGTGCCTGTGACACCGTTGGCGATCTCGGGAAACTCATCTTT
cdr3_aa: CACDTVGDLGKLIF

d_call: TRDD3
cdr3_length: 19
v_call: TRDV2
clone_size: medium-sized
j_call: TRDJ1
cdr3_nt: TGTGCCTGTGACACTTTAGGTACTGGGGGATACGGGAGCACCGATAAACTCATCTTT
cdr3_aa: CACDTLGTGGYGSTDKLIF

d_call: TRDD3
cdr3_length: 17
v_call: TRDV2
clone_size: medium-sized
j_call: TRDJ1
cdr3_nt: TGTGCCTGTGACACCTTGACTGGGGGTCCTCCCAACGATAAACTCATCTTT
cdr3_aa: CACDTLTGGPPNDKLIF

d_call: -
cdr3_length: 15
v_call: TRDV2
clone_size: medium-sized
j_call: TRDJ1
cdr3_nt: TGTGCCTGTGACACCGTCGGGGGAGCCACCGATAAACTCATCTTT
cdr3_aa: CACDTVGGATDKLIF

d_call: TRDD3
cdr3_length: 17
v_call: TRDV1
clone_size: -
j_call: TRDJ3
cdr3_nt: TGCGCCCGTACTGGGGGGGGTAGCTCCTGGGACACCCGACAGATGTTTTTC
cdr3_aa: CARTGGGSSWDTRQMFF

d_call: TRDD3
cdr3_length: 16
v_call: TRDV2
clone_size: medium-sized
j_call: TRDJ1
cdr3_nt: TGTGCCTGTGACGCTCTACTGGGGACCTACACCGATAAACTCATCTTT
cdr3_aa: CACDALLGTYTDKLIF

d_call: TRDD3
cdr3_length: 17
v_call: TRDV2
clone_size: -
j_call: TRDJ1
cdr3_nt: TGTGCCTGTGACATGGGGGGGGGATACCCCGCAACCGATAAACTCATCTTT
cdr3_aa: CACDMGGGYPATDKLIF

d_call: TRDD3
cdr3_length: 20
v_call: TRDV2
clone_size: medium-sized
j_call: TRDJ1
cdr3_nt: TGTGCCTGTGACACGCTCTCTTCTACTGGGGGATATAGGGACACCGATAAACTCATCTTT
cdr3_aa: CACDTLSSTGGYRDTDKLIF

d_call: TRDD3
cdr3_length: 18
v_call: TRDV2
clone_size: -
j_call: TRDJ1
cdr3_nt: TGTGCCTGTGATCCTACGGTTGGCTGGGGGACACACACCGATAAACTCATCTTT
cdr3_aa: CACDPTVGWGTHTDKLIF

d_call: TRDD3
cdr3_length: 19
v_call: TRDV2
clone_size: -
j_call: TRDJ1
cdr3_nt: TGTGCCTGTGACACCGTACTGGGGGATACGCAATCGGAACCTTCTAAACTCATCTTT
cdr3_aa: CACDTVLGDTQSEPSKLIF